The following is a T cell receptor (beta chain) sequence with its context. Its antigen is not known. The study isolated at least 6.5 million PBMCs from each sample. A J-beta primer mix and a sample-barcoded 5' primer were used in a second PCR of about 6 to 12 cycles. MiXCR, applied by TCRdb to the 5' RACE reads, yields one record per CDR3 protein. This sample has approximately 2,000,000 distinct CDR3 sequences, with roughly two fifths found just once. This sample stems from a study of blood T cells in healthy people across ages. The CDR3 has 15 amino acids. Germline-derived CDR1 and CDR2 are MNHEY and SVGAGI. Losses at the gene ends were 7 bases for V and 2 bases for J; bases not matched to a gene: 11. Study-level results: Estimates of diversity drawn from one million T cells were considered underestimates. There were more naive CD4+ cells and higher diversity in long-lived donors than in aged donors.

The origin of this receptor is a human donor in good health. The chain has TRBV6-5 and TRBJ2-7, with TRBD1 identical over 7 bases. Sequencing used blood. Here the CDR3 DNA reads TGTGCCAGCACCCCAGAACAGGGGAGCGCCTACGAGCAGTACTTC. It codes for CASTPEQGSAYEQYF.